These T cell receptor beta chains were read from a single sample in a study of neurological immune-mediated disorders. Via MiXCR, TCRdb re-called the 5' RACE reads, giving one row per CDR3 protein. The sample lists tens of thousands of distinct CDR3 sequences; more than 7% were seen once. Sequenced: PBMCs. These receptor sequences come from a woman aged 40 to 49 in good health. CDR3s include the opening cysteine and the closing phenylalanine or tryptophan. The D gene is left open where the match is weak. For some rows the clone size is stated as once, few or many, or as a class when expanded; others skip it.

>TRBJ1-3|TRBD1|17|TRBV5-1|many
CASSLGDRPFSGNTIYF
TGCGCCAGCAGCTTGGGGGACAGGCCCTTCTCTGGAAACACCATATATTTT
>TRBJ2-1|.|19|TRBV5-1|many
CASSLGRFKASISYNEQFF
TGCGCCAGCAGCTTGGGACGTTTTAAGGCCTCTATCTCCTACAATGAGCAGTTCTTC
>TRBJ2-5|TRBD1|16|TRBV5-1|few
CASSLAPGQGFGTQYF
TGCGCCAGCAGCTTGGCCCCGGGACAGGGTTTTGGGACCCAGTACTTC
>TRBJ2-1|.|14|TRBV5-1|many
CASSLGAPQNEQFF
TGCGCCAGCAGCCTCGGGGCCCCCCAGAATGAGCAGTTCTTC
>TRBJ2-1|TRBD2|16|TRBV6-2/TRBV6-3|few
CASRETVRDYVNEQFF
TGTGCCAGCAGAGAGACAGTCCGGGACTATGTCAATGAGCAGTTCTTC
>TRBJ1-4|TRBD1|17|TRBV25-1|.
CASQTTGEGSVNEKLFF
TGTGCCAGCCAGACGACAGGGGAAGGGTCGGTTAACGAAAAACTGTTTTTT
>TRBJ2-7|TRBD2|15|TRBV4-3|many
CASSPRASGSYEQYF
TGCGCCAGCAGCCCTAGGGCTAGCGGTTCCTACGAGCAGTACTTC
>TRBJ1-1|TRBD1|15|TRBV7-2|.
CASSLRQGLDTEAFF
TGTGCCAGCAGCTTACGACAGGGGTTAGACACTGAAGCTTTCTTT
>TRBJ1-1|.|14|TRBV6-5|many
CASSYSRRNTEAFF
TGTGCCAGCAGTTACTCGAGGAGGAACACTGAAGCTTTCTTT
>TRBJ1-4|TRBD1|17|TRBV20-1|many
CSAREDRGHTGNEKLFF
TGCAGTGCTAGAGAAGACAGGGGGCACACTGGTAATGAAAAACTGTTTTTT
>TRBJ2-1|.|16|TRBV24-1|many
CATSDPGADLYNEQFF
TGTGCCACCAGTGACCCTGGAGCAGACCTCTACAATGAGCAGTTCTTC
>TRBJ2-1|TRBD2|18|TRBV7-2|many
CASSANRAGGGRVNEQFF
TGTGCCAGCAGCGCTAACCGGGCGGGAGGGGGAAGGGTCAATGAGCAGTTCTTC
>TRBJ1-4|.|14|TRBV20-1|many
CSARDRGPGEELFF
TGCAGTGCTAGAGACCGGGGGCCCGGTGAAGAACTGTTTTTT
>TRBJ1-5|TRBD1|19|TRBV5-5|many
CASSPRGSPTLLSNQPQHF
TGTGCCAGCAGCCCCAGGGGGAGCCCCACGCTTTTGAGCAATCAGCCCCAGCATTTT
>TRBJ1-1|.|13|TRBV12-3/TRBV12-4|many
CASSFWGGTEAFF
TGTGCCAGCAGTTTCTGGGGGGGAACTGAAGCTTTCTTT
>TRBJ1-1|.|14|TRBV9|many
CASSIRGSNTEAFF
TGTGCCAGCAGCATAAGAGGCTCCAACACTGAAGCTTTCTTT
>TRBJ1-5|.|16|TRBV6-5|many
CASSYSGDYSNQPQHF
TGTGCCAGCAGTTACTCAGGGGATTATAGCAATCAGCCCCAGCATTTT
>TRBJ1-2|.|12|TRBV14|many
CASSQALNGYTF
TGTGCCAGCAGCCAAGCGTTGAATGGCTACACCTTC
>TRBJ1-5|.|17|TRBV5-1|many
CASSTYPSSDSNQPQHF
TGCGCCAGCAGCACCTACCCATCCAGCGATAGCAATCAGCCCCAGCATTTT
>TRBJ2-5|TRBD2|16|TRBV7-8|many
CASSLALAGVQETQYF
TGTGCCAGCAGCTTAGCGCTAGCGGGGGTCCAAGAGACCCAGTACTTC
>TRBJ2-1|TRBD2|16|TRBV14|many
CASSPSGMVAYNEQFF
TGTGCCAGCAGTCCTAGCGGGATGGTCGCTTACAATGAGCAGTTCTTC
>TRBJ1-5|.|18|TRBV6-1|many
CASRSELPGTYSNQPQHF
TGTGCCAGCAGATCAGAACTACCCGGGACGTATAGCAATCAGCCCCAGCATTTT
>TRBJ1-2|.|15|TRBV5-1|many
CASSSDSGLNYGYTF
TGCGCCAGCAGCTCAGATTCGGGGCTAAACTATGGCTACACCTTC
>TRBJ1-5|.|14|TRBV12-3/TRBV12-4|many
CASSLRTEDQPQHF
TGTGCCAGCAGTTTACGCACAGAGGATCAGCCCCAGCATTTT
>TRBJ1-1|.|16|TRBV7-9|many
CASSLRSWTMNTEAFF
TGTGCCAGCAGCTTAAGATCGTGGACCATGAACACTGAAGCTTTCTTT
>TRBJ1-1|.|14|TRBV3-1|many
CASSQVGRNTEAFF
TGTGCCAGCAGCCAAGTAGGAAGGAACACTGAAGCTTTCTTT
>TRBJ2-3|.|15|TRBV7-2|many
CASSSPGVRTDTQYF
TGTGCCAGCAGCTCCCCAGGCGTCCGGACAGATACGCAGTATTTT
>TRBJ2-5|.|13|TRBV9|many
CASSVGLEETQYF
TGTGCCAGCAGCGTAGGACTAGAAGAGACCCAGTACTTC
>TRBJ2-1|TRBD2|16|TRBV7-9|.
CASSFSPGLGDNEQFF
TGTGCCAGCAGCTTTTCCCCGGGACTAGGGGACAATGAGCAGTTCTTC
>TRBJ2-1|.|15|TRBV7-3|many
CASSLEAGGWNEQFF
TGTGCCAGCAGCTTAGAGGCAGGGGGGTGGAATGAGCAGTTCTTC
>TRBJ2-1|.|15|TRBV9|many
CASSVVAKFSNEQFF
TGTGCCAGCAGCGTAGTGGCTAAGTTCTCCAATGAGCAGTTCTTC
>TRBJ2-7|TRBD2|15|TRBV7-2|few
CASSLGLAESYEQYF
TGTGCCAGCAGCTTAGGCCTAGCGGAGTCCTACGAGCAGTACTTC
>TRBJ2-5|.|15|TRBV11-3|.
CASSASRGGGGTQYF
TGTGCCAGCAGTGCATCGAGGGGAGGAGGAGGGACCCAGTACTTC
>TRBJ1-1|.|17|TRBV9|many
CASSASGLPAVNTEAFF
TGTGCCAGCAGCGCTTCGGGCCTCCCGGCGGTGAACACTGAAGCTTTCTTT
>TRBJ1-2|.|13|TRBV4-1|many
CASSQGGGNGYTF
TGCGCCAGCAGCCAAGGAGGTGGGAATGGCTACACCTTC